These 28 T cell receptor beta chains came from one sample sequenced in a study of CD8+ T cells in alopecia areata (dated 2018 in TCRdb). The library came from the immunoSEQ multiplex PCR assay. RNA was extracted from all samples and reverse transcribed into cDNA, which served as template for TCR sequencing. Held by TCRdb, this immuneACCESS table contains in-frame sequences only and omits some clones. Under half of the omission traces to an unresolved V gene where checked; the cause of the rest is unknown. Counted in this sample were fewer than 150,000 clones; roughly two fifths of them appeared once. The ten largest clones add up to over 3% of the sample. Sequenced material: CD4+ T cells sorted from blood. These receptors originate from a human donor with alopecia areata.

The chain has TRBV30 and TRBJ2-6, with D unclear. The V and J ends lost 7 bases and 2 bases respectively, with 9 bases between them. The CDR3 loop spans 13 amino acids. Germline CDR1 reads GTSNPN; CDR2 reads SVGIG (reference sequence). The CDR3 spells CASSLAGANVLTF. The CDR3 coding sequence is TGTGCCTCCTCTTTGGCTGGGGCCAACGTCCTGACTTTC.

The chain has TRBV6-6 and TRBJ1-6, with 9 bases matching TRBD1. CDR3 length: 15 residues. Trimming at V came to 5 bases and at J to 10 bases, leaving 9 bases not matched to a gene. Germline CDR1 reads MNHNY; CDR2 reads SVGAGI (reference sequence). Here the CDR3 reads CASSEEGQGWSPLHF. CDR3 bases: TGTGCCAGCAGTGAGGAGGGACAGGGTTGGTCACCCCTCCACTTT.

V gene TRBV29-1 combines with J gene TRBJ1-1; possible D gene TRBD1, 5 bases. V was clipped by 7 bases and J by 0 bases, with 15 bases between them. Germline lookup yields CDR1 SQVTM and CDR2 ANQGSEA. The CDR3 is 14 residues long. DNA of the CDR3: TGCAGCGCCCTCGTGGGGCAGCTGAACACTGAAGCTTTCTTT. It specifies CSALVGQLNTEAFF.

This clone was detected only a few times. The genes are TRBV7-2 and TRBJ1-5; D perhaps matches TRBD1 (5 bases). The CDR3 has 17 residues. Trimming took off 5 bases at V and 7 bases at J, with 24 bases between the two ends. CDR1 is SGHTA and CDR2 is FQGNSA in the germline V gene. The CDR3 loop is CASSPGEGRGQRQPQHF. In DNA, the CDR3 is TGTGCCAGCAGCCCTGGCGAGGGAAGGGGCCAAAGGCAGCCCCAGCATTTT.

A few counts support this clone. It may be a read error: a sequence one base away is much more abundant. The chain couples TRBV19 to TRBJ2-1, with D unresolved. There are 12 residues in the CDR3. The V gene's germline CDR1 is LNHDA and CDR2 SQIVND (reference sequence). The CDR3 protein is CASSPQESRWIF. The CDR3 region has the DNA TGTGCCAGTAGCCCCCAGGAATCGCGATGGATCTTC.

V is TRBV7-3 and J is TRBJ2-1, with D uncertain. Germline loops: CDR1 SGHTA, CDR2 FQGTGA. V was pared by 0 bases and J by 6 bases, with 12 bases between. There are 15 residues in the CDR3. CDR3 in amino acids: CASSLTPLAGNEQFF. The DNA for the CDR3 is TGTGCCAGCAGCTTAACTCCTCTCGCCGGCAATGAGCAGTTCTTC. Using reference TRBV7-3 and TRBJ2-1 for the parts outside the CDR3, the full variable domain is GAGVSQTPSNKVTEKGKYVELRCDPISGHTALYWYRQSLGQGPEFLIYFQGTGAADDSGLPNDRFFAVRPEGSVSTLKIQRTERGDSAVYLCASSLTPLAGNEQFFGPGTRLTVL.

The V gene is TRBV4-1, the J gene TRBJ2-7; D might be TRBD1 or TRBD2, each matching 5 bases. The ends were cut back, 2 bases at V and 7 bases at J, with 12 bases in the middle. CDR1 and CDR2 from the germline V gene are MGHRA and YSYEKL. This CDR3 has 13 amino acids. The CDR3 here is CASSQWDRREQYF. DNA of the CDR3: TGCGCCAGCAGCCAATGGGACCGTCGGGAGCAGTACTTC.

This clone was counted a few times. This chain connects TRBV13 to TRBJ1-2; the D is unclear. The ends were cut back, 0 bases at V and 6 bases at J, with 8 bases in the middle. Germline lookup yields CDR1 PRHDT and CDR2 FYEKMQ (reference sequence). The CDR3 is made up of 13 amino acids. CDR3 DNA sequence: TGTGCCAGCAGCTTAGGGCCTCAGGATGGCTACACCTTC. Translating gives CASSLGPQDGYTF. Variable domain in full (rest from reference TRBV13 and TRBJ1-2): AAGVIQSPRHLIKEKRETATLKCYPIPRHDTVYWYQQGPGQDPQFLISFYEKMQSDKGSIPDRFSAQQFSDYHSELNMSSLELGDSALYFCASSLGPQDGYTFGSGTRLTVV.

The rearrangement joins TRBV29-1 to TRBJ2-3; possible D gene TRBD2, 5 bases. With 3 bases removed from V and 1 base from J, the gap between germline ends came to 11 bases. The CDR3 contains 14 residues. Germline-derived CDR1 and CDR2 are SQVTM and ANQGSEA. As DNA, the CDR3 is TGCAGCGTTGAGCCTAGCAGCCGCACAGATACGCAGTATTTT. This gives the protein CSVEPSSRTDTQYF.

This clone was counted a few times. This rearrangement joins TRBV6-5 to TRBJ1-1; D unresolved. The V gene lost 0 bases and the J gene lost 7 bases, with 12 bases spanning the gap. This CDR3 spans 14 amino acids. CDR1 is MNHEY and CDR2 is SVGAGI in the germline V gene. CDR3 residues: CASSYSRVRVEAFF. CDR3 bases: TGTGCCAGCAGTTACTCCCGGGTGCGGGTTGAAGCTTTCTTT.

To note about this clone: Mismatch with germline at one junction end may stem from a read error. The chain links TRBV11-2 to TRBJ2-1; D is unresolved. Germline lookup yields CDR1 SGHAT and CDR2 FQNNGV. This CDR3 comprises 13 residues. CDR3 residues: CASSLAAYTEQFF. Written as DNA, the CDR3 is TGTGCCAGCAGCTTAGCGGCATACACTGAGCAGTTCTTC.

V gene TRBV2 combines with J gene TRBJ1-6; D ambiguous. There are 13 residues in the CDR3. V gave up 7 bases and J gave up 3 bases, with 7 bases separating them. CDR1 and CDR2 (germline): SNHLY, FYNNEI. The CDR3 region is CASNPGYNSPLHF. The CDR3, as DNA: TGTGCCAGCAACCCAGGCTATAATTCACCCCTCCACTTT. The full variable domain, rest sourced from reference TRBV2 and TRBJ1-6, is EPEVTQTPSHQVTQMGQEVILRCVPISNHLYFYWYRQILGQKVEFLVSFYNNEISEKSEIFDDQFSVERPDGSNFTLKIRSTKLEDSAMYFCASNPGYNSPLHFGNGTRLTVT.

The V gene is TRBV15, the J gene TRBJ2-4, with a weak D call TRBD2 (5 bases). Germline V gene data show CDR1 as LNHNV and CDR2 as YYDKDF (reference sequence). The CDR3 contains 15 residues. The V end lost 5 bases, the J end lost 0 bases, and 11 bases lay between the germline ends. Written as DNA, the CDR3 is TGTGCCACCAGCCCCACTAGTGAAGCCAAAAACATTCAGTACTTC. Encoded protein: CATSPTSEAKNIQYF.

The V gene is TRBV30, the J gene TRBJ2-2; 9 bases line up with TRBD1. With V trimmed by 2 bases and J by 3 bases, 7 bases remained unmatched. CDR1 is GTSNPN and CDR2 is SVGIG in the germline V gene (reference sequence). The CDR3 has 16 residues. The CDR3 DNA follows: TGTGCCTGGAGTCCCCCCGGGACAGGGTACACCGGGGAGCTGTTTTTT. This codes for CAWSPPGTGYTGELFF. The full variable domain, in which reference TRBV30 and TRBJ2-2 provide the parts outside the CDR3, is SQTIHQWPATLVQPVGSPLSLECTVEGTSNPNLYWYRQAAGRGLQLLFYSVGIGQISSEVPQNLSASRPQDRQFILSSKKLLLSDSGFYLCAWSPPGTGYTGELFFGEGSRLTVL.

The V and J genes are TRBV10-2 and TRBJ2-7; D gene unclear. Trimming removed 8 bases from V and 3 bases from J, with 11 bases in between. This CDR3 has 12 amino acids. CDR1 WSHSY and CDR2 SAAADI come from the germline V gene. As DNA, the CDR3 is TGCGCCAGCCGTCTAGGGAACTACGAGCAGTACTTC. The encoded protein is CASRLGNYEQYF.

The chain joins TRBV27 to TRBJ2-7; the D gene is possibly TRBD1 (6 bases). Per the germline V gene, CDR1 is MNHEY and CDR2 is SMNVEV (reference sequence). There are 13 residues in the CDR3. V shed 6 bases and J shed 2 bases, with 11 bases lying between them. CDR3 sequence reads: CASRTDRTYEQYF. CDR3 nucleotides: TGTGCCAGCAGGACAGACAGGACCTACGAGCAGTACTTC.

This clone was counted ten times or more. The V call is TRBV4-3, the J call TRBJ1-2; D is uncertain. The CDR3 sequence is 15 residues long. The germline V and J ends were trimmed by 0 bases and 5 bases, with 13 bases remaining between them. Germline CDR1 LGHNA, CDR2 YSLEER. CDR3 in amino acids: CASSQDPGLGYGYTF. In DNA form, the CDR3 reads TGCGCCAGCAGCCAAGATCCCGGCCTCGGGTATGGCTACACCTTC.

The table lists this clone with a few counts. Other nucleotide sequences in the sample specify the same CDR3. The chain employs TRBV2 and TRBJ2-7; D gene unclear. Germline assignment: CDR1 SNHLY and CDR2 FYNNEI. This CDR3 is 11 amino acids long. Trimming cost V 4 bases and J 3 bases, with 4 bases left between them. CDR3 sequence: CASSVGYEQYF. CDR3 bases: TGTGCCAGCAGTGTTGGCTACGAGCAGTACTTC. Together with reference TRBV2 and TRBJ2-7, the CDR3 gives the full variable domain: EPEVTQTPSHQVTQMGQEVILRCVPISNHLYFYWYRQILGQKVEFLVSFYNNEISEKSEIFDDQFSVERPDGSNFTLKIRSTKLEDSAMYFCASSVGYEQYFGPGTRLTVT.

The rearrangement joins TRBV6-6 to TRBJ2-1; 10 bases align to TRBD2. The germline CDR1 and CDR2 sequences are MNHNY and SVGAGI (reference sequence). This CDR3 is 16 amino acids long. The J segment lost 8 bases and the V segment lost 5 bases, leaving 12 bases of the junction unmatched. As DNA, the CDR3 is TGTGCCAGCAGTACCCGTCCTAGCGGGAGTCTCTATGAGCAGTTCTTC. This codes for CASSTRPSGSLYEQFF.

This clone has more than one count but fewer than ten. V and J are TRBV29-1 and TRBJ2-7; 7 bases map to TRBD1. With V trimmed by 7 bases and J by 7 bases, 13 bases remained unmatched. This CDR3 is 13 amino acids long. Per germline, CDR1 SQVTM and CDR2 ANQGSEA. For the CDR3, the DNA is TGCAGCGGTCTCCGGGACCTCAGGGGGGAGCAGTACTTC. Translation: CSGLRDLRGEQYF.

The rearrangement uses TRBV11-2 and TRBJ1-5; D ambiguous. CDR1 is SGHAT, CDR2 FQNNGV, per germline. This CDR3 spans 13 amino acids. V lost 1 base, J lost 8 bases, and 9 bases lay in between. CDR3 loop: CASSLGVFEPQHF. The CDR3 nucleotides read TGTGCCAGCAGCTTAGGCGTTTTTGAGCCCCAGCATTTT.

This clone was counted at least ten times. This chain uses TRBV28 with TRBJ2-6; D not certain. The germline V gene has CDR1 MDHEN and CDR2 SYDVKM. The CDR3 has 15 residues. Trimming left V 7 bases short and J 0 bases short, with 10 bases between. The CDR3 DNA reads TGTGCCAGCATTGGCACCAACTCTGGGGCCAACGTCCTGACTTTC. The encoded protein is CASIGTNSGANVLTF.

This clone appeared a single time. This rearrangement joins TRBV7-2 to TRBJ2-5, with unresolved D. The CDR3 is made up of 12 amino acids. CDR1 and CDR2 (germline): SGHTA, FQGNSA. Between the trimmed V and J ends, which lost 2 bases and 5 bases, there was a span of 6 bases. The CDR3 DNA reads TGTGCCAGCAGCTTATCCGGGGAGACCCAGTACTTC. It specifies CASSLSGETQYF.

This clone was observed a few times. This rearrangement joins TRBV18 to TRBJ2-5; D unclear. With 0 bases removed from V and 5 bases from J, the gap between germline ends came to 13 bases. The CDR3 sequence is 15 residues long. Germline-derived CDR1 and CDR2 are KGHSH and LQKENI. CDR3 in DNA: TGTGCCAGCTCACCACCGCAGGAGATAAGGGAGACCCAGTACTTC. This codes for CASSPPQEIRETQYF.

The V and J genes are TRBV5-1 and TRBJ2-1; TRBD1 might be the D (7 bases). The length of the CDR3 is 17 residues. Trimming pared 0 bases from V and 0 bases from J, leaving 13 bases between. Per the germline V gene, CDR1 is SGHRS and CDR2 is YFSETQ. The chain's CDR3 is CASSLVSGGSSYNEQFF. CDR3 sequence (DNA): TGCGCCAGCAGCTTGGTGTCAGGGGGGAGCTCCTACAATGAGCAGTTCTTC.

This clone was observed a few times. This chain connects TRBV28 to TRBJ2-1; TRBD2 matches 9 bases. Germline V gene lookup returns CDR1 MDHEN and CDR2 SYDVKM. CDR3 length: 15 residues. The trim removed 2 bases at V and 7 bases at J, leaving 6 bases unmatched. The CDR3 nucleotides read TGTGCCAGCAGTTTAGCGGGAGGGGGGTCAAATGAGCAGTTCTTC. This sequence encodes CASSLAGGGSNEQFF. The variable domain in full, completed from reference TRBV28 and TRBJ2-1, reads DVKVTQSSRYLVKRTGEKVFLECVQDMDHENMFWYRQDPGLGLRLIYFSYDVKMKEKGDIPEGYSVSREKKERFSLILESASTNQTSMYLCASSLAGGGSNEQFFGPGTRLTVL.

The V call is TRBV15, the J call TRBJ2-5; 8 positions match TRBD1. CDR1 and CDR2 from the germline V gene are LNHNV and YYDKDF (reference sequence). V trimming: 5 bases; J trimming: 5 bases; junction bases outside the gene matches: 10. The CDR3 loop spans 15 amino acids. The CDR3 protein is CATSLTGQGAETQYF. CDR3 DNA sequence: TGTGCCACCAGCCTTACAGGACAGGGTGCGGAGACCCAGTACTTC.

This chain uses TRBV5-1 with TRBJ2-5; 9 bases are a match to TRBD2. The CDR3 has 16 amino acids. Losses at the gene ends were 0 bases for V and 4 bases for J; bases not matched to a gene: 7. Germline V gene sequence: CDR1 SGHRS, CDR2 YFSETQ. The CDR3, as DNA: TGCGCCAGCAGCTTGGAGCGCGGGAGGGCCTCAGAGACCCAGTACTTC. It specifies CASSLERGRASETQYF.